This T cell receptor (beta chain) originates from a study of spatial heterogeneity in lung cancer. Time point described: sample taken at primary tumor resection. Germline values: CDR1 DFQATT, CDR2 SNEGSKA (reference sequence). This CDR3 spans 15 amino acids. Germline trimming cut 3 bases from V and 0 bases from J; bases unmatched to any gene: 6. The study tagged each TCR cDNA molecule with a unique molecular identifier. One entry per CDR3 protein results from TCRdb running MiXCR on the 5' RACE reads. The sample carries 40,000 to 55,000 distinct CDR3 sequences, under 7.5% recorded once. Judged by abundance, this clonotype is medium-sized.

The chain links TRBV20-1 to TRBJ2-7, with 9 bases fitting TRBD2. The input for sequencing was PBMCs, taken at surgery. The sequence derives from a female donor with early-stage non-small cell lung cancer. CDR3 bases: TGCAGTGCTAGTCCACGAGCGGGGGGCTCCTACGAGCAGTACTTC. It specifies CSASPRAGGSYEQYF.